This T cell receptor (beta chain) was captured in a study of shared clonotypes between healthy human individuals. The CDR3 totals 12 residues. Between the trimmed V and J ends, which lost 6 bases and 9 bases, there was a span of 11 bases. The V gene's germline CDR1 is MDHEN and CDR2 SYDVKM. This clone has just one count. Antigen unknown. TCRdb keeps only in-frame clones here, not all; method: immunoSEQ multiplex PCR. The table shows roughly 500,000 clones, with about 96% occurring only once. Findings and limits, study-wide: Clonotypes which were not shared had lower generation probabilities than clonotypes that all four donors shared. Estimated richness values were generally larger in naive subsets than in memory subsets. An effect of sequencing depth on clonotype sharing among donors was expected.

The rearrangement uses TRBV28 and TRBJ2-2, with D perhaps matching TRBD2 (5 bases). The origin of this receptor is a woman between 25 and 40 years old in good health. The specimen was naive CD4+ T cells sorted from blood. Sample subset: CD45RA+ positively selected. CDR3 residues: CASSPTGWELFF. The CDR3 DNA follows: TGTGCCAGCAGCCCGACGGGATGGGAGCTGTTTTTT.